This TCR beta chain was recorded in a study of blood T cell repertoires in COVID-19. In the study overall: Sites across the United States, Italy and Spain contributed samples from acute and convalescent COVID-19. Nucleic acid was either cDNA or gDNA, and it came from T cells, B-cell-depleted T cells, or PBMCs.

Original analysis: Reference gene primer amplification gave estimated nucleated cell counts. Produced via immunoSEQ multiplex PCR; TCRdb's table is partial and in-frame only. Clonal size and the V and J genes are those of that table, whereas D and trimming came from the DNA. Among 60,000 to 85,000 clones listed, roughly 80% were seen once. With 4 bases removed from V and 5 bases from J, the gap between germline ends came to 15 bases. Germline CDR1 reads LNHDA; CDR2 reads SQIVND (reference sequence). The CDR3 spans 14 residues. This chain uses TRBV19 with TRBJ2-7, with D hard to call. Sequencing was performed on peripheral blood. The TCR sequence derives from a woman aged 55-69 years with acute or convalescent COVID-19. CDR3 sequence: CASSTQAGPHEQYV. As DNA, the CDR3 is TGTGCCAGTAGTACCCAGGCAGGCCCCCACGAGCAGTACGTC.